Listed here is a single T cell receptor (beta chain). The antigen is undetermined. V was trimmed by 1 base and J by 5 bases, leaving 9 bases between them. The germline CDR1 and CDR2 sequences are SGHVS and FQNEAQ. The CDR3 runs 14 residues. Patients with a history of autoimmune disease or on systemic immunosuppression were excluded. The table came from immunoSEQ multiplex PCR; TCRdb's copy has only in-frame clones and leaves some out. The table records around 20,000 clones, around 88% of them present only once. These data originate in a study of OX40 agonist ivuxolimab in advanced cancers. About the study: In this cohort, patients received ivuxolimab, an agonistic anti-OX40 (CD134) antibody.

Overall study findings and caveats: Low clonal expansion, among the lowest seen, marked partial responders at 0.1-3.0 mg/kg.

The specimen comprised CD4+ or CD8+ T cells sorted from blood, sampled in a trial of the OX40 agonist ivuxolimab. The chain uses TRBV7-8 and TRBJ2-1; D is uncertain. This sequence was found in an adult with an advanced solid tumor such as melanoma, head and neck, liver or kidney cancer. CDR3 region: CASSLVVGHNEQFF. The CDR3 nucleotides read TGTGCCAGCAGCTTAGTAGTTGGTCACAATGAGCAGTTCTTC.